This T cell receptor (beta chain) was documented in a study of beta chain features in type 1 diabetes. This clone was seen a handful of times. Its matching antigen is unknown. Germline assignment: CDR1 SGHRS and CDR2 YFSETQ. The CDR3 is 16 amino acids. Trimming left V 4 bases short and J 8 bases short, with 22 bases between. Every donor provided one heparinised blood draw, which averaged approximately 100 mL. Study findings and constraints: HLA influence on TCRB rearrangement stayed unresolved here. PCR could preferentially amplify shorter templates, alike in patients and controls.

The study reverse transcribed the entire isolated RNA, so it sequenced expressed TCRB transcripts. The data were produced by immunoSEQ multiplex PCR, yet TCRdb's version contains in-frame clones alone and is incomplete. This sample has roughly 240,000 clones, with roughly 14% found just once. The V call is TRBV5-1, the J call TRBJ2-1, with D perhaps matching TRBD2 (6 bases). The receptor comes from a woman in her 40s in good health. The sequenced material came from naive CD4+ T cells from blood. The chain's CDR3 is CASSPQTGAPGDEQFF. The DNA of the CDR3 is TGCGCCAGCAGCCCACAAACCGGGGCCCCGGGAGATGAGCAGTTCTTC. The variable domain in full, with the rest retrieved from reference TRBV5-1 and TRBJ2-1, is KAGVTQTPRYLIKTRGQQVTLSCSPISGHRSVSWYQQTPGQGLQFLFEYFSETQRNKGNFPGRFSGRQFSNSRSEMNVSTLELGDSALYLCASSPQTGAPGDEQFFGPGTRLTVL.